This T cell receptor (beta chain) was recovered during a study of early T cells in non-severe SARS-CoV-2 infection. As part of library construction, unique molecular identifiers were attached to individual cDNA molecules. TCRdb re-analysed the 5' RACE reads in MiXCR, keeping a single row per CDR3 protein. The sample shows more than 55,000 distinct CDR3 sequences, 9.5% to 15% of them seen only once. General observations from the study: Matching results from VDJdb favored anti-spike CD8 responses, leaving private and CD4 specificities undetected.

This clonotype was seen ten or more times. What it binds is unknown. CDR1 is SGHTA and CDR2 is FQGNSA in the germline V gene. Germline trimming cut 2 bases from V and 6 bases from J; bases unmatched to any gene: 3. This CDR3 contains 15 residues. J is TRBJ2-2 and V is TRBV7-2, with TRBD2 matching over 10 bases. The TCR comes from an adult who was a healthcare worker with PCR-confirmed SARS-CoV-2 infection or an uninfected control (not recorded which). The source material was whole blood. The CDR3 coding sequence is TGTGCCAGCAGCTTAAGCGGGGGGGCCTCCGGGGAGCTGTTTTTT. This sequence encodes CASSLSGGASGELFF.